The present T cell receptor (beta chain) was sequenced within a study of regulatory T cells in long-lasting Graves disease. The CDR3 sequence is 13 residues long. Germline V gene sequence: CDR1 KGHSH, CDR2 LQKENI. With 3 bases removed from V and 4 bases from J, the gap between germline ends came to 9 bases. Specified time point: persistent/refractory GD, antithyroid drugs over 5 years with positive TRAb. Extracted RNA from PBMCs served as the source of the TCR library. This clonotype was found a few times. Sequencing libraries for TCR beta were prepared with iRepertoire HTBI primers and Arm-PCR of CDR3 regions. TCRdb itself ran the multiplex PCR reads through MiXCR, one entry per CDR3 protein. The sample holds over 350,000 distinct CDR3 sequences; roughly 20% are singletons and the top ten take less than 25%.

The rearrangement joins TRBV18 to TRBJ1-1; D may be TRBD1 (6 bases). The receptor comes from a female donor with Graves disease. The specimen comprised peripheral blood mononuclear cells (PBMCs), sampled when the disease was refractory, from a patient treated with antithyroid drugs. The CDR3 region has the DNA TGTGCCAGCTCACCGAGGGGGGTCACTGAAGCTTTCTTT. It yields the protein CASSPRGVTEAFF.